What follows are 4 T cell receptor beta chains derived from one specimen sequenced in a study of shared clonotypes between healthy human individuals. Method: immunoSEQ multiplex PCR; TCRdb's copy keeps in-frame clones and lacks some. The sample has 1.4 million to 1.5 million clones, roughly 96% seen once. Material for sequencing was naive CD4+ T cells sorted from blood. Sample subset: CD45RA+ positively selected. These TCRs come from a man aged 25-40 years in good health.

The J gene is TRBJ2-1, the V gene TRBV9; possibly TRBD2 for D (5 bases). Trimming stripped 2 bases from V and 10 bases from J, with 13 bases between. The germline V gene has CDR1 SGDLS and CDR2 YYNGEE. The CDR3 is 13 amino acids. The CDR3 reads CASSVHSPGEQFF. For the CDR3, the DNA is TGTGCCAGCAGCGTCCACTCCCCGGGGGAGCAGTTCTTC.

The genes are TRBV6-5 and TRBJ1-1, with D unresolved. V was shortened by 5 bases and J by 9 bases, with 10 bases between the two germline ends. The CDR3 has 11 amino acids. The germline CDR1 and CDR2 sequences are MNHEY and SVGAGI. The CDR3 is CASSGPWQAFF. The CDR3 nucleotides are TGTGCCAGCAGTGGGCCCTGGCAAGCTTTCTTT.

About this clone: The junction and the germline gene differ at one end; a read error may be behind it. The chain carries TRBV28 and TRBJ1-2; tentative D call: TRBD1 (6 bases). From germline, CDR1 is MDHEN and CDR2 SYDVKM. The CDR3 is 13 amino acids. CDR3 protein: CASRPTGPFPFFF. The CDR3 coding sequence is TGTGCCAGCAGGCCGACAGGTCCCTTCCCCTTCTTCTTC.

The chain couples TRBV6-1 to TRBJ1-2; D unclear. The CDR3 is made up of 16 amino acids. V lost 3 bases and J lost 7, with 21 bases in between. Per germline, CDR1 MNHNS and CDR2 SASEGT. Here the CDR3 DNA reads TGTGCCAGCAGTGACAGAGGTCGGGGTAATAGAGGTGGCTACACCTTC. Its protein product is CASSDRGRGNRGGYTF.